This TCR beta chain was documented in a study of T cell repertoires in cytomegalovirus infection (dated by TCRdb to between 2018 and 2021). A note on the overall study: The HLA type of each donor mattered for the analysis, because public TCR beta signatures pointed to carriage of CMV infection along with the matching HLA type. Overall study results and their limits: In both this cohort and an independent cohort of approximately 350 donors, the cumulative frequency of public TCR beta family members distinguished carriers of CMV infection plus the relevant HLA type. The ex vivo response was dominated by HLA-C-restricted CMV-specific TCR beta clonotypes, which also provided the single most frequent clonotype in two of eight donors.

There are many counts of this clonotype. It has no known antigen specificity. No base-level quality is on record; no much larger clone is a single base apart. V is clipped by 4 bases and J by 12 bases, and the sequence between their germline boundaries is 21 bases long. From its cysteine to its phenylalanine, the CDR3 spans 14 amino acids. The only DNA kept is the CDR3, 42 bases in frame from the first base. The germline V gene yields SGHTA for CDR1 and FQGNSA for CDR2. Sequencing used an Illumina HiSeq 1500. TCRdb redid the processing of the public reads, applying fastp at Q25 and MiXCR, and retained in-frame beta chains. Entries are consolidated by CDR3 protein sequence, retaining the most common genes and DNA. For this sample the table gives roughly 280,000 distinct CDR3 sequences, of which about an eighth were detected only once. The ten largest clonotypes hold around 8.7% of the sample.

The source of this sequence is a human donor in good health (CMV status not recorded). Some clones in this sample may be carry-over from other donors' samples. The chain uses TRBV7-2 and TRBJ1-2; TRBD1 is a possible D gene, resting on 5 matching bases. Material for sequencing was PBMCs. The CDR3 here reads CASSSIPQVGGDTF. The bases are TGTGCCAGCAGCTCTATCCCCCAAGTCGGGGGAGACACCTTC.